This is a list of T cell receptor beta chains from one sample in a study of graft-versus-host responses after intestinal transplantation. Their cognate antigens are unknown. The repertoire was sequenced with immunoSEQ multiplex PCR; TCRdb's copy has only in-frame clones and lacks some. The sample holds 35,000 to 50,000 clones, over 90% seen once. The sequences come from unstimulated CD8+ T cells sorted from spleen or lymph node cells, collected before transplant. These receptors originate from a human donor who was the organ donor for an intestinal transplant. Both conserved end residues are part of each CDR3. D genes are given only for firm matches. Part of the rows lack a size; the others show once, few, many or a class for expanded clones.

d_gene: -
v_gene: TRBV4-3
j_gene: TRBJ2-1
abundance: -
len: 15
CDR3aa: CASSQVGVGYNEQFF

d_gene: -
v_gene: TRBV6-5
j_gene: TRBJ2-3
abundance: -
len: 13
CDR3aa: CASSSVVTDTQYF

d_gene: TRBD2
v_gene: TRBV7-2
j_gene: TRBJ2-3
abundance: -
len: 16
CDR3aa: CASSTSPGLATDTQYF

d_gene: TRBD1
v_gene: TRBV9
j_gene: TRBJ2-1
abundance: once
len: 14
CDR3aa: CASSLGQLYNEQFF

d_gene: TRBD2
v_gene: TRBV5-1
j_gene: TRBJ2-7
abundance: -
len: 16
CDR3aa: CASSNPREGGSYEQYF

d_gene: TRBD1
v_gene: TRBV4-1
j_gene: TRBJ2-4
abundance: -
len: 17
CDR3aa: CASSQDPGQGAKNIQYF

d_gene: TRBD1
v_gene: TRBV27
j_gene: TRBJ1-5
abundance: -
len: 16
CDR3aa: CASSSTGQASGWGQHF

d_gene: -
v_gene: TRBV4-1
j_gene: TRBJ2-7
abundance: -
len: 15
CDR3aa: CASSLSGGGAYEQYF

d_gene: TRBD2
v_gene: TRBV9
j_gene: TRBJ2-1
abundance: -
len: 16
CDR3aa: CASSVSRLAGNNEQFF

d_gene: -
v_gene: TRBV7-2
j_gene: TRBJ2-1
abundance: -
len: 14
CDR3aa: CASSLDQFYNEQFF

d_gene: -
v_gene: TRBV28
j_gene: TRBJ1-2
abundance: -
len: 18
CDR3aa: CASSLGVGEIQSNYGYTF

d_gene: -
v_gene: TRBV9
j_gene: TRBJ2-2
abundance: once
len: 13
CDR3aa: CASSAGNTGELFF

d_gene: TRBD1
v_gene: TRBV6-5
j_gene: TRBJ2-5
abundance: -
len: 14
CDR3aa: CASSYSRGQETQYF

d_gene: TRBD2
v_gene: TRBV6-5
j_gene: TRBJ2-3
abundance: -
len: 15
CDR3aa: CASSTGLAGGDTQYF

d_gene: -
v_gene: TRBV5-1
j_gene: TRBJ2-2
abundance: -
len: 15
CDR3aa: CASSLVAEGPGELFF

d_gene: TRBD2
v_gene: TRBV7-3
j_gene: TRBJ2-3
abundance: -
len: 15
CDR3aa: CASSFTSADTDTQYF

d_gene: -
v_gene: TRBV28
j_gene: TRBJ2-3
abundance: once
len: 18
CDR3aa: CASSFGWTDPHGADTQYF

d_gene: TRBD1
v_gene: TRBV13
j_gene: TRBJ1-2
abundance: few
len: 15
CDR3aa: CASSQDRGLTYGYTF

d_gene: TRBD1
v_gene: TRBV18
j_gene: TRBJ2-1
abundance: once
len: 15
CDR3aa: CASSPGQGLNNEQFF

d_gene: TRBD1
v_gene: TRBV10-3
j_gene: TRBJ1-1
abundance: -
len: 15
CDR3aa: CAIRDRTIMNTEAFF

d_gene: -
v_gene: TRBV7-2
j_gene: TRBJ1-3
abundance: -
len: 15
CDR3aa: CASSLASSSGNTIYF

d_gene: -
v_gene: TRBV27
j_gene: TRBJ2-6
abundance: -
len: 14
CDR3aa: CASTGFSGANVLTF

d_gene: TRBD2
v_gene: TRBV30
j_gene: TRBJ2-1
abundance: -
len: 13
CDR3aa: CAWSDLAGNEQFF

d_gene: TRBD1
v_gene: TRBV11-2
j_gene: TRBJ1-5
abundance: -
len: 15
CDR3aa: CASSLGTGGHQPQHF

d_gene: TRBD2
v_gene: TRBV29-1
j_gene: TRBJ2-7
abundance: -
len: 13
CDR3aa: CSVAGGSSYEQYF

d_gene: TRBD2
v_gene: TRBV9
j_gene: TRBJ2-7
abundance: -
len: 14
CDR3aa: CASSVDSGAYEQYF

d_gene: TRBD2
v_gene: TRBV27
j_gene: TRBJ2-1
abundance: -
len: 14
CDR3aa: CASRGLPSYNEQFF

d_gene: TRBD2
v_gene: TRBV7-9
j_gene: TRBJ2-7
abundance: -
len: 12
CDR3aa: CASRGLADEQYF

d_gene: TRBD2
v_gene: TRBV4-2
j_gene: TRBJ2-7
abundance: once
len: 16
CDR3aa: CASSPGTSGKIYEQYF

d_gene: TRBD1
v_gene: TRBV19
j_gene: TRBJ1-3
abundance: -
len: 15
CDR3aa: CASRPGTASGNTIYF

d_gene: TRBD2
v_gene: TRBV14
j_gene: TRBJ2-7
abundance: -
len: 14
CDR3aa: CASSQVAGGYEQYF

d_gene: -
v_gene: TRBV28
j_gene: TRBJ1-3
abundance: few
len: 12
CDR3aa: CASSLGGYTIYF

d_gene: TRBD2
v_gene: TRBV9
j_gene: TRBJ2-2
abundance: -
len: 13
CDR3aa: CASSPSGAGELFF

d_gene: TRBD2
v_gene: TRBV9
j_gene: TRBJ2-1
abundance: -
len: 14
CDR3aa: CASSVTGGAGEQFF

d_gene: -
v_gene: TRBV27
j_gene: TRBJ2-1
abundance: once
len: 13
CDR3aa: CASSLGGDNEQFF

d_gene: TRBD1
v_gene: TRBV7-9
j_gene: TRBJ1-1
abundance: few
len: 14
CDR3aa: CASSLGAGGTEAFF

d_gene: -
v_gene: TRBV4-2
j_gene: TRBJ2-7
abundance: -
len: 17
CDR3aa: CASSQRGGRTLVDEQYF

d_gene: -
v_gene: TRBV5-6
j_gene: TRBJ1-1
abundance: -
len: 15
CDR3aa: CASSPIRVKNTEAFF

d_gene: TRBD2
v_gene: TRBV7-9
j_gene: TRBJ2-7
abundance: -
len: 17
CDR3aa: CASSDHEGGALGYEQYF

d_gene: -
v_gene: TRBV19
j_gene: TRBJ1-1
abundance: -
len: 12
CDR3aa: CASSRGWTEAFF

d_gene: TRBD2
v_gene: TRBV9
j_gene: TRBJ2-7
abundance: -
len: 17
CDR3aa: CASSVGTSGRPSYEQYF

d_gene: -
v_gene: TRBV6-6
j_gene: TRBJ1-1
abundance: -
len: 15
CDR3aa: CATFFRLGLNTEAFF

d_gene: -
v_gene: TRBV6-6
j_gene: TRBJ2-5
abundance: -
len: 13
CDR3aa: CASSYSPEQAQYF

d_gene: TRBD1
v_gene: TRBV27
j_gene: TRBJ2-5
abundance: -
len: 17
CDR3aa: CASSPTLYRGSRETQYF

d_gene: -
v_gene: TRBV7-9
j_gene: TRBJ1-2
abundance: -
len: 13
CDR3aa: CASSFRQNYGYTF

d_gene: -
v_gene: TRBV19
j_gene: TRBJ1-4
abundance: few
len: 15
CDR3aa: CASSISGSPGEKLFF